The subject of this entry is one T cell receptor (beta chain). What it binds is unknown. Clones were read by immunoSEQ multiplex PCR, and TCRdb kept only the in-frame ones, dropping some. The table lists about 350,000 clones, 85% of them singletons, with approximately 3.5% in the top ten. The data originate from a study of Ad26.COV2.S vaccination and SARS-CoV-2 variants. This sample's treatment: some 19 received Ad26.COV2.S at low or high dose, single or two shots; about 5 received placebo; per-sample allocation not given. Sampling took place 63 days after the first vaccine or placebo injection. An 18-55-year-old adult in Boston served as donor. CDR3 length: 19 residues. The V gene end was trimmed by 5 bases and the J gene end by 3 bases; junction bases not matched to a gene: 13. The germline V gene has CDR1 SGHVS and CDR2 FQNEAQ. Regarding the study as a whole: Vaccinated and placebo-treated recipients had similar non-spike TCR breadth. Once vaccination had occurred, spike-specific CD8+ and CD4+ T cell responses reportedly showed substantial breadth. Spike-specific TCR breadth in vaccine recipients exceeded that seen in placebo recipients.

This chain connects TRBV7-8 to TRBJ2-3, with 14 bases aligning to TRBD2. This TCR derives from a person aged 18-65 years who received the Ad26.COV2.S COVID-19 vaccine or a placebo. The sample consisted of peripheral blood, taken in a trial of Ad26.COV2.S vaccine versus placebo. DNA for the CDR3: TGTGCCAGCAGCCTGAGGACTAGCGGGGGGTATACAGGGACAGATACGCAGTATTTT. Amino acid sequence: CASSLRTSGGYTGTDTQYF.